This T cell receptor beta chain is from a study of T cell responses to AZD1222 COVID-19 vaccine (dated by TCRdb to the early 2020s). Regarding the research as a whole: TCR sequencing covered 233 trial participants: approximately 200 given two doses of AZD1222 and 26 given two doses of MenACWY control vaccine. Trial participants were enrolled by age into 18-55, 56-69 and 70-plus year subgroups, with 148, 28 and 57 TCR-sequenced participants respectively. Findings and caveats that apply to the study as a whole: CD4 TCRs associated with the vaccine covered the entire spike protein, and the dominant responses were in regions 160-218 and 743-854. Because no day 14 peak-response samples were available, the repertoires could be characterized only after the peak T cell response. Conclusions about previously exposed vaccinees are limited because only five to seven AZD1222 recipients were SARS-CoV-2 seropositive at baseline. Participants were mostly white British and included more females than males, and it was suggested by the authors that clonal diversity may have been underestimated. In the small 56-69-year group, the increase in depth fell short of significance, most likely because of low power. Spike-specific TCR breadth and depth rose significantly after two AZD1222 doses compared with day 0 and with MenACWY recipients. Reportedly, close to half of the unique spike-specific TCRs recognized epitopes lying outside the regions that are mutated in the B.1.351 and B.1.1.7 variants.

With regard to this clone: Its cognate antigen has yet to be identified. No qualities accompany the bases; no much larger clone lies one base away.

Unmatched junction bases come to 7, with V trimmed by 3 bases and J by 7 bases. The CDR1 and CDR2 encoded by the germline V gene are SGHAT and FQNNGV. The CDR3 has 15 amino acids, counting the end cysteine and phenylalanine. CDR3 DNA only is kept here, 45 bases in frame from base 1. The time point label corresponds to: about 28 days (+/-7) after the second vaccine dose. AZD1222 recipients with second doses at about 4 weeks or about 12 weeks were pooled, because spike-specific TCR depth and breadth did not differ between schedules. Samples from vaccinated people were obtained from the UK trials COV001 and COV002, which included a single-blind randomized controlled phase 2/3 trial of AZD1222 (ChAdOx1 nCoV-19) in healthy adults. Trial participant PBMC samples were collected at day 0 and day 28 after the second dose for TCRbeta chain sequencing. The CDR3 regions of human TCRbeta chains were subjected to immunosequencing. The paper's data handling went like this. Repertoire TCRs were checked for matches against a reference library of SARS-CoV-2-specific TCRs that had been generated using the MIRA antigen-specificity platform. Breadth was defined as the fraction of unique TCRs that were SARS-CoV-2-associated, and depth was defined as the fraction of total T cells that were SARS-CoV-2-associated. Each spike-specific TCR was assigned to its reactive spike region and to a CD4 or CD8 class using the MIRA data. Log10-transformed breadth and depth values were compared by one-way ANOVA with Sidak's multiple comparisons tests. TCRdb retrieved this table from immuneACCESS and kept in-frame rearrangements only. Not all clones are present; in checked studies, unresolved V genes account for under half, and no reason is known for the remainder. D and trimming were read from the DNA, whereas the V and J calls and clone size are those reported in that table. For this sample the table gives around 160,000 clones, of which just over 90% were detected only once. The top ten clonotypes cover approximately 1.2% of the sample.

This clonotype was obtained from an adult who received the AZD1222 COVID-19 vaccine. The chain was built from TRBV11-2 and TRBJ2-7; 12 of the junction bases match TRBD2. The sample in question was peripheral blood, obtained 28 days after the second AZD1222 dose. The nucleotides read TGTGCCAGCAGCTTGCCTAGCGGGGGGGCAGATGAGCAGTACTTC. Its amino acids are CASSLPSGGADEQYF.